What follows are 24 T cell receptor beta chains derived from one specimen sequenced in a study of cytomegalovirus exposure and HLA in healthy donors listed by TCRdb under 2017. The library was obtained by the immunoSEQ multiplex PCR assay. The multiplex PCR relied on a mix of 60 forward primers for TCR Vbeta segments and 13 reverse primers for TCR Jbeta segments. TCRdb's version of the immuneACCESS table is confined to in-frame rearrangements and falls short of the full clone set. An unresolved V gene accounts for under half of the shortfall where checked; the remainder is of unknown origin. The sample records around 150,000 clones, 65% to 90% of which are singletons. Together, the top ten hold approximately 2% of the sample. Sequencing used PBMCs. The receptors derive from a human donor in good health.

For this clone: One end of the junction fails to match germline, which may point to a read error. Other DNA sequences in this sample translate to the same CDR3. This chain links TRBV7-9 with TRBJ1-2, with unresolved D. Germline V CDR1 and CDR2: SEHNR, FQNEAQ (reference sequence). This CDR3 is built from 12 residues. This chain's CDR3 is CASSSQDYGYTF. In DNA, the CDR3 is TGCGCCAGCAGCTCACAAGACTATGGCTACACCTTC.

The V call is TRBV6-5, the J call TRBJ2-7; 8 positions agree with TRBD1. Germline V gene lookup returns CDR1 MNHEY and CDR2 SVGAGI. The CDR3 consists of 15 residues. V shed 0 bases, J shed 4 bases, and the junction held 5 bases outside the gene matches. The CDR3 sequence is CASSYSGQVGYEQYF. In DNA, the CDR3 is TGTGCCAGCAGTTACTCGGGACAGGTAGGATACGAGCAGTACTTC.

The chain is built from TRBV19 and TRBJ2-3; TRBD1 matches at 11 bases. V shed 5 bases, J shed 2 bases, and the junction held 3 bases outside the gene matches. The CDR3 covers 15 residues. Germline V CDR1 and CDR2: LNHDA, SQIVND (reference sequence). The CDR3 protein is CASSHGQGATDTQYF. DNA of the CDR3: TGTGCCAGTAGTCACGGACAGGGGGCCACAGATACGCAGTATTTT.

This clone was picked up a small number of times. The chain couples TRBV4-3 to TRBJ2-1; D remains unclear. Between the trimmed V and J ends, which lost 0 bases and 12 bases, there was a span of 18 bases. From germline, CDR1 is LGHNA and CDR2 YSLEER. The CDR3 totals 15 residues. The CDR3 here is CASSQDQVPRRWQFF. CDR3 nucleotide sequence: TGCGCCAGCAGCCAAGATCAGGTCCCCCGGCGATGGCAGTTCTTC.

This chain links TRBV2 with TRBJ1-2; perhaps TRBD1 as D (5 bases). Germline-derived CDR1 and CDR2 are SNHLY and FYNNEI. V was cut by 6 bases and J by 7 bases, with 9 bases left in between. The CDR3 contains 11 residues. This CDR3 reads CASRGGVGYTF. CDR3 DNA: TGTGCCAGCAGGGGGGGGGTTGGCTACACCTTC. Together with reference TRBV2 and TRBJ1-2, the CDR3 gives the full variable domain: EPEVTQTPSHQVTQMGQEVILRCVPISNHLYFYWYRQILGQKVEFLVSFYNNEISEKSEIFDDQFSVERPDGSNFTLKIRSTKLEDSAMYFCASRGGVGYTFGSGTRLTVV.

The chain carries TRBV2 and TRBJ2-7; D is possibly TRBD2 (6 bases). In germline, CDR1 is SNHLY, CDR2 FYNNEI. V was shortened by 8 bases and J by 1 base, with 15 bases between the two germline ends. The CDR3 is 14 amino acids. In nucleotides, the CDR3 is TGTGCCAGCCATGGGGGGTATGGGTCCTACGAGCAGTACTTC. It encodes CASHGGYGSYEQYF.

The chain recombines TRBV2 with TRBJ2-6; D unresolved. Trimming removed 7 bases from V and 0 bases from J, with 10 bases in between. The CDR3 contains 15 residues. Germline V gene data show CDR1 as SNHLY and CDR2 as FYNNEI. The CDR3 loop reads CASTYSLSGANVLTF. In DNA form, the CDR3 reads TGTGCCAGCACTTATTCCCTCTCTGGGGCCAACGTCCTGACTTTC.

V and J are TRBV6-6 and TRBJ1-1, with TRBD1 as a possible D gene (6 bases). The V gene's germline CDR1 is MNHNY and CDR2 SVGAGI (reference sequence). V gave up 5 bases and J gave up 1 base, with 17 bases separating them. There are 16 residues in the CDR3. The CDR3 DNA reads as TGTGCCAGCAGTCCCCCCCCCGGACAGACGAACACTGAAGCTTTCTTT. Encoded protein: CASSPPPGQTNTEAFF.

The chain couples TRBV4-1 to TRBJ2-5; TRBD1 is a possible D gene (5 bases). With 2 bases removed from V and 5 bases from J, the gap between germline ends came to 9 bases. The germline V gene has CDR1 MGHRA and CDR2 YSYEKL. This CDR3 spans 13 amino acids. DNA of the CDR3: TGCGCCAGCAGCCAACAGGGAATCGAGACCCAGTACTTC. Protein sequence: CASSQQGIETQYF.

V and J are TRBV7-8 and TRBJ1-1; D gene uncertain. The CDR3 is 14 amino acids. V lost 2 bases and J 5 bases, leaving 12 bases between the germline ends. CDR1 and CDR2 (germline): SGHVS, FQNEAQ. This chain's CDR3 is CASSLTQAVTEAFF. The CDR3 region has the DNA TGTGCCAGCAGCTTAACACAAGCGGTTACTGAAGCTTTCTTT.

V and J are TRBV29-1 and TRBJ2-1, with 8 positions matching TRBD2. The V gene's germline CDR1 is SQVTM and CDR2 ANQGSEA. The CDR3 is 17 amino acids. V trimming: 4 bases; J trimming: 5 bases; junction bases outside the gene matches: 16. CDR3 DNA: TGCAGCGTTGTTGGGCGGGGGGATGTGTCGAAGAACAATGAGCAGTTCTTC. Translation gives CSVVGRGDVSKNNEQFF.

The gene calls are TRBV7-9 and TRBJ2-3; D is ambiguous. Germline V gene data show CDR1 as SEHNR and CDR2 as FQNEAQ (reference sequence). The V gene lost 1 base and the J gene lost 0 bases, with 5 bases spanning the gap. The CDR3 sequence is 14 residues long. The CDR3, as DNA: TGTGCCAGCAGCTTAGATCCGAGCACAGATACGCAGTATTTT. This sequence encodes CASSLDPSTDTQYF.

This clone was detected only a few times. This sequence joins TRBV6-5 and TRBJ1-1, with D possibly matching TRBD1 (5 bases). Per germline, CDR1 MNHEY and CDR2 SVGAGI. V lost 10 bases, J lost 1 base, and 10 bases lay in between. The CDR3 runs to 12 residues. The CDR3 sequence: CATTTANTEAFF. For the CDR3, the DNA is TGTGCCACTACGACAGCGAACACTGAAGCTTTCTTT.

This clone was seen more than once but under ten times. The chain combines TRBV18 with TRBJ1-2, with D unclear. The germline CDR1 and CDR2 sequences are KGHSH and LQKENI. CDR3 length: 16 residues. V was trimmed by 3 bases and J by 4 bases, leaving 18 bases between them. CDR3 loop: CASSPDGELKSYGYTF. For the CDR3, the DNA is TGTGCCAGCTCACCGGACGGGGAGTTAAAGTCCTATGGCTACACCTTC.

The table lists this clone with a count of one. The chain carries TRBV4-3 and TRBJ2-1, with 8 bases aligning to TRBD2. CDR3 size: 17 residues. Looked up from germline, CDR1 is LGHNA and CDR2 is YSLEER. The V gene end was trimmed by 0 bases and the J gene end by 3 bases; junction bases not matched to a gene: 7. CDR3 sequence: CASSQDHRGGLYNEQFF. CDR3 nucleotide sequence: TGCGCCAGCAGCCAAGATCATCGGGGGGGGCTCTACAATGAGCAGTTCTTC.

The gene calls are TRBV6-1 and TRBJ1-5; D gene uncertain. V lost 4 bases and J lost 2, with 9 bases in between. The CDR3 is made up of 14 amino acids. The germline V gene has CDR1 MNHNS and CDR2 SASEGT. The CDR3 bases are TGTGCCAGCAGTGGAGGGTATGGCAATCAGCCCCAGCATTTT. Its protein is CASSGGYGNQPQHF.

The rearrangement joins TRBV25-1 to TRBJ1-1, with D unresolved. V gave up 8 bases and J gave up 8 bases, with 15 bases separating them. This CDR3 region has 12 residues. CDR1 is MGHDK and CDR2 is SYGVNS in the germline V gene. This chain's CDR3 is CASSGWWREAFF. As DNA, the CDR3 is TGTGCCAGCTCGGGGTGGTGGAGGGAAGCTTTCTTT.

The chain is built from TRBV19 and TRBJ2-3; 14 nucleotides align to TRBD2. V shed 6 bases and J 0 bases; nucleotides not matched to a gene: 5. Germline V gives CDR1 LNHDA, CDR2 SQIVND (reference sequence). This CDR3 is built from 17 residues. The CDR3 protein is CASSRTSGGLSTDTQYF. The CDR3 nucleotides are TGTGCCAGTAGCCGGACTAGCGGGGGGCTGAGCACAGATACGCAGTATTTT. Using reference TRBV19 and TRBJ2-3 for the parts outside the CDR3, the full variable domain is DGGITQSPKYLFRKEGQNVTLSCEQNLNHDAMYWYRQDPGQGLRLIYYSQIVNDFQKGDIAEGYSVSREKKESFPLTVTSAQKNPTAFYLCASSRTSGGLSTDTQYFGPGTRLTVL.

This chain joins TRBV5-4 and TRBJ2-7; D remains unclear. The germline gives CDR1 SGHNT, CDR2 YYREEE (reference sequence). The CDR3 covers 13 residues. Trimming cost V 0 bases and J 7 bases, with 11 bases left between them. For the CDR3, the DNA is TGTGCCAGCAGCTTGGGCAGTCCCCTGGAGCAGTACTTC. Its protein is CASSLGSPLEQYF.

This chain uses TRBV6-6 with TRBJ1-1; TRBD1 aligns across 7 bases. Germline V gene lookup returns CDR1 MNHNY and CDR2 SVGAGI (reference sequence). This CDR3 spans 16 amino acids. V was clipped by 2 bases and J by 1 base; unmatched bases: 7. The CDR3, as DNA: TGTGCCAGCAGTTACACCTGGACAGGAAAGAACACTGAAGCTTTCTTT. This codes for CASSYTWTGKNTEAFF.

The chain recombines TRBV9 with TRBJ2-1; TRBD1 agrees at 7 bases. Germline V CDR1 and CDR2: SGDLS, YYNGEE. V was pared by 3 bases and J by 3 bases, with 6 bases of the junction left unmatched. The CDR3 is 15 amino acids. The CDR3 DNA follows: TGTGCCAGCAGCGCCAGACAGGGTATCTACAATGAGCAGTTCTTC. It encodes CASSARQGIYNEQFF.

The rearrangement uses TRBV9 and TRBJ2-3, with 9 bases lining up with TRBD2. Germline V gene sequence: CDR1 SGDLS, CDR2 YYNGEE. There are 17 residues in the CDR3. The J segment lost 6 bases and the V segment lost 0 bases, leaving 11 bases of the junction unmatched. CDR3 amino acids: CASSVGVRSSGEDTQYF. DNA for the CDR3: TGTGCCAGCAGCGTAGGGGTTCGTTCTAGCGGGGAGGATACGCAGTATTTT.

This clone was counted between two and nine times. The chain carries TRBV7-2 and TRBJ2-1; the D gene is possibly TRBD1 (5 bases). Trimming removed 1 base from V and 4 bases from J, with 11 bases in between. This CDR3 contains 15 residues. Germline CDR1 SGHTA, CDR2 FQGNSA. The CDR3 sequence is CASSLGVTAYNEQFF. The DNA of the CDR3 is TGTGCCAGCAGCTTAGGAGTGACAGCTTACAATGAGCAGTTCTTC.

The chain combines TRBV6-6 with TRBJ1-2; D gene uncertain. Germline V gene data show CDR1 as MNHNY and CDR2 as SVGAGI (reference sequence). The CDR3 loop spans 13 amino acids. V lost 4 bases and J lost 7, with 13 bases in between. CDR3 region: CASSSDGGCGYTF. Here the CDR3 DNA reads TGTGCCAGCAGTTCGGACGGAGGTTGTGGCTACACCTTC.